A selection of T cell receptor beta chains follows, all from one sample in a study of cytomegalovirus exposure and HLA in healthy donors. The method was immunoSEQ multiplex PCR; TCRdb's version includes in-frame clones alone and lacks a portion of them. Of about 130,000 clones listed, 65% to 70% are singletons. Sequencing was carried out using PBMCs. Source of these receptors: a human donor in good health. Both conserved end residues are part of each CDR3. A D gene is named only where the DNA matches it firmly. Some rows mark clone size as missing; the rest say once, few, many or name a class of expanded clone.

TRBV21-1	.	TRBJ2-5	.	CASSCRQVDGPQYF	TGTGCCAGCAGCTGCCGACAGGTTGACGGTCCCCAGTACTTC
TRBV5-1	.	TRBJ2-5	few	CASRTEPQETQYF	TGCGCCAGCAGAACGGAGCCCCAAGAGACCCAGTACTTC
TRBV27	TRBD2	TRBJ2-5	.	CASSSNPSGEAQETQYF	TGTGCCAGCAGTTCCAATCCTAGCGGGGAGGCACAAGAGACCCAGTACTTC
TRBV5-4	.	TRBJ1-1	.	CASSLVQQNTEAFF	TGTGCCAGCAGCTTGGTACAGCAGAACACTGAAGCTTTCTTT
TRBV7-2	TRBD2	TRBJ2-7	few	CASSPTSGSYEQYF	TGTGCCAGCAGCCCCACTAGCGGGAGCTACGAGCAGTACTTC
TRBV7-3	.	TRBJ1-1	.	CASSYLQGAEAFF	TGTGCCAGCTCTTACTTACAGGGCGCCGAAGCTTTCTTT
TRBV5-5	TRBD2	TRBJ2-7	few	CASSRTSGNDEQYF	TGTGCCAGCAGCCGGACTAGCGGGAACGACGAGCAGTACTTC
TRBV4-1	.	TRBJ1-4	.	CASSQLQGTNEKLFF	TGCGCCAGCAGCCAGCTACAGGGAACTAATGAAAAACTGTTTTTT
TRBV4-3	TRBD2	TRBJ2-1	.	CASSQGASGSSEQFF	TGCGCCAGCAGCCAAGGGGCTAGCGGGAGTAGTGAGCAGTTCTTC
TRBV28	TRBD1	TRBJ2-7	once	CASTRKGTGRGHEQYF	TGTGCCAGCACCCGGAAGGGGACAGGGAGAGGCCACGAGCAGTACTTC
TRBV4-2	TRBD2	TRBJ2-1	.	CASSQIASGRGYNEQFF	TGTGCCAGCAGCCAAATCGCTAGCGGGAGAGGCTACAATGAGCAGTTCTTC
TRBV19	.	TRBJ2-7	.	CASSIVGGVYEQYF	TGTGCCAGTAGTATAGTAGGAGGGGTCTACGAGCAGTACTTC
TRBV7-2	TRBD1	TRBJ1-5	.	CASSRGTDRGRQPQHF	TGTGCCAGCAGCAGAGGAACCGACAGGGGGCGGCAGCCCCAGCATTTT
TRBV18	TRBD1	TRBJ2-1	.	CASSPGTDNEQFF	TGTGCCAGCTCACCTGGGACAGACAATGAGCAGTTCTTC
TRBV27	.	TRBJ2-6	.	CASSLEGVTGANVLTF	TGTGCCAGCAGTTTGGAAGGAGTTACCGGGGCCAACGTCCTGACTTTC
TRBV14	.	TRBJ2-7	.	CASSQRQAPSYEQYF	TGTGCCAGCAGCCAAAGGCAGGCTCCCTCCTACGAGCAGTACTTC
TRBV5-4	TRBD2	TRBJ2-1	few	CASSSSGSRNEQFF	TGTGCCAGCAGTAGTAGCGGGAGCAGGAATGAGCAGTTCTTC
TRBV19	TRBD1	TRBJ2-7	.	CASSVEASTGDLYEQYF	TGTGCCAGTAGTGTAGAGGCGTCGACAGGGGATCTCTACGAGCAGTACTTC
TRBV2	TRBD1	TRBJ2-7	.	CASRDRGDEQYF	TGTGCCAGCAGAGACAGGGGGGACGAGCAGTACTTC
TRBV27	.	TRBJ2-5	.	CASSSGGPRETQYF	TGTGCCAGCAGTTCGGGGGGCCCAAGAGAGACCCAGTACTTC
TRBV7-7	TRBD2	TRBJ2-1	.	CASSLGPAGGPPDEQFF	TGTGCCAGCAGCTTAGGACCCGCGGGAGGGCCCCCCGATGAGCAGTTCTTC
TRBV27	.	TRBJ2-5	few	CASSPQTAQETQYF	TGTGCCAGCAGTCCCCAGACAGCCCAAGAGACCCAGTACTTC
TRBV29-1	.	TRBJ1-2	.	CSVPPVLGLRGYTF	TGCAGCGTTCCGCCCGTGTTGGGCCTTCGGGGCTACACCTTC
TRBV29-1	.	TRBJ1-4	few	CSVESQVNRGKLFF	TGCAGCGTTGAATCCCAAGTGAATCGAGGAAAACTGTTTTTT
TRBV9	.	TRBJ1-5	.	CASSVTAGNQPQHF	TGTGCCAGCAGCGTGACGGCCGGGAATCAGCCCCAGCATTTT
TRBV27	TRBD2	TRBJ2-5	.	CASSHGGGQETQYF	TGTGCCAGCAGTCATGGGGGGGGCCAAGAGACCCAGTACTTC
TRBV12-5	TRBD2	TRBJ2-2	few	CASGPGLAGPSNTGELFF	TGTGCTAGTGGTCCTGGACTAGCGGGCCCGTCGAACACCGGGGAGCTGTTTTTT
TRBV7-2	TRBD1	TRBJ1-2	few	CASSPHRGAEGYTF	TGTGCCAGCAGCCCCCACAGGGGTGCGGAGGGCTACACCTTC
TRBV10-2	TRBD2	TRBJ2-7	.	CASSGSGSSYEQYF	TGCGCCAGCAGTGGTAGCGGGAGCAGCTACGAGCAGTACTTC
TRBV10-2	TRBD1	TRBJ1-1	few	CASMGRGRGNTEAFF	TGCGCCAGCATGGGAAGGGGGCGTGGGAACACTGAAGCTTTCTTT
TRBV4-1	TRBD2	TRBJ2-3	once	CASSQGRTSGVRTDTQYF	TGCGCCAGCAGCCAAGGAAGGACTAGCGGGGTTCGCACAGATACGCAGTATTTT
TRBV10-3	TRBD1	TRBJ1-4	.	CAISGAGGEEKLFF	TGTGCCATCAGTGGGGCAGGGGGAGAGGAAAAACTGTTTTTT
TRBV29-1	TRBD1	TRBJ1-2	.	CSVDISGGAYGYTF	TGCAGCGTTGATATCTCAGGGGGCGCCTATGGCTACACCTTC
TRBV7-9	TRBD2	TRBJ2-1	once	CASSSEATSLPHLVPFF	TGTGCCAGCAGCTCCGAGGCGACTAGCCTGCCCCATTTGGTGCCGTTCTTC
TRBV14	.	TRBJ2-1	.	CASRVTGASHEQFF	TGTGCCAGCAGGGTAACTGGGGCGTCCCATGAGCAGTTCTTC
TRBV9	.	TRBJ2-7	.	CASSVDSTPYYEQYF	TGTGCCAGCAGCGTCGACAGTACTCCCTACTACGAGCAGTACTTC
TRBV27	.	TRBJ2-6	.	CASSLSNLKANVLTF	TGTGCCAGCAGTTTATCGAACCTAAAGGCCAACGTCCTGACTTTC
TRBV28	.	TRBJ2-7	.	CASKPVPGTNIYEQYF	TGTGCCAGCAAGCCTGTCCCCGGGACAAATATCTACGAGCAGTACTTC
TRBV13	.	TRBJ2-1	.	CASSLGLEGYNEQFF	TGTGCCAGCAGCTTAGGACTAGAAGGCTACAATGAGCAGTTCTTC
TRBV15	TRBD1	TRBJ1-5	.	CATSRDYGQGAGQPQHF	TGTGCCACCAGCAGAGATTATGGACAGGGGGCAGGGCAGCCCCAGCATTTT
TRBV2	TRBD1	TRBJ1-2	.	CASIPAGTGRGPGYGYTF	TGTGCCAGCATCCCAGCCGGGACAGGGAGGGGCCCAGGCTATGGCTACACCTTC